What follows are 8 T cell receptor beta chains derived from one specimen sequenced in a study of CD8+ T cells in alopecia areata. cDNA prepared by RNA extraction and subsequent reverse transcription served as the template for sequencing. Clones were sequenced by immunoSEQ multiplex PCR, and TCRdb holds only the in-frame ones, with some missing. Of about 150,000 clones listed, about 50% are singletons. Here the sequenced sample was CD8+ T cells sorted from blood, taken at week 0. Source of these receptors: a human donor with alopecia areata.

The rearrangement links TRBV25-1 to TRBJ2-7; D might be TRBD1 or TRBD2, each matching 5 bases. The CDR3 has 12 amino acids. Germline V gene data show CDR1 as MGHDK and CDR2 as SYGVNS. V lost 4 bases to trimming and J lost 5 bases, with 9 bases between them. The CDR3 region is CASSARDHEQYF. In DNA, the CDR3 is TGTGCCAGCAGTGCCAGGGACCACGAGCAGTACTTC.

This clone occurred once. The gene calls are TRBV30 and TRBJ2-1, with D possibly being TRBD2 (5 bases). The CDR3 spans 12 residues. V shed 5 bases and J shed 7 bases, with 12 bases lying between them. The germline CDR1 and CDR2 sequences are GTSNPN and SVGIG (reference sequence). CDR3 nucleotide sequence: TGTGCCTGGGACACCTCGGGAAATGAGCAGTTCTTC. Protein product: CAWDTSGNEQFF.

This clone was observed a few times. This rearrangement joins TRBV10-3 to TRBJ1-2; D is ambiguous. V was pared by 0 bases and J by 6 bases, with 11 bases between. The CDR3 has 14 residues. Per the germline V gene, CDR1 is ENHRY and CDR2 is SYGVKD. The CDR3 DNA sequence: TGTGCCATCAGTGAGTCGCCGGACCTGGATGGCTACACCTTC. This translates into CAISESPDLDGYTF.

This clone was picked up a small number of times. This chain joins TRBV25-1 and TRBJ2-5, with D tentatively TRBD2 (6 bases). Trimming removed 7 bases at V and 0 bases at J, with 6 bases between. Germline loops: CDR1 MGHDK, CDR2 SYGVNS. The CDR3 is 12 amino acids. Here the CDR3 DNA reads TGTGCCAGCACGGGGGACCAAGAGACCCAGTACTTC. Translated, it gives CASTGDQETQYF.

This chain uses TRBV30 with TRBJ2-3; 9 bases map to TRBD1. Germline V gene sequence: CDR1 GTSNPN, CDR2 SVGIG (reference sequence). This CDR3 has 14 amino acids. The V gene end was trimmed by 2 bases and the J gene end by 3 bases; junction bases not matched to a gene: 3. CDR3 coding DNA: TGTGCCTGGAGTCCCGGGACAGGGACAGATACGCAGTATTTT. Translation: CAWSPGTGTDTQYF.

A few counts support this clone. The gene calls are TRBV9 and TRBJ1-1, with D possibly TRBD1 on 5 matching bases. This CDR3 contains 14 residues. The germline gives CDR1 SGDLS, CDR2 YYNGEE. V was shortened by 5 bases and J by 4 bases, with 15 bases between the two germline ends. The CDR3 DNA reads as TGTGCCAGCAGGTTACCTCTCGGGGGCACTGAAGCTTTCTTT. It specifies CASRLPLGGTEAFF.

The rearrangement joins TRBV27 to TRBJ2-5; 7 bases are shared with TRBD1. The CDR3 has 14 amino acids. V lost 3 bases to trimming and J lost 5 bases; unmatched junction nucleotides: 6. Looked up from germline, CDR1 is MNHEY and CDR2 is SMNVEV (reference sequence). CDR3: CASSFSTGSETQYF. The CDR3 nucleotides read TGTGCCAGCAGTTTCTCGACAGGGTCCGAGACCCAGTACTTC.

V and J are TRBV30 and TRBJ2-2; 11 bases align to TRBD1. CDR1 is GTSNPN and CDR2 is SVGIG in the germline V gene (reference sequence). The CDR3 spans 14 residues. The V gene end was trimmed by 5 bases and the J gene end by 7 bases; junction bases not matched to a gene: 6. The CDR3 DNA follows: TGTGCCTGGGCCGGGACAGGGGGGATCGGGGAGCTGTTTTTT. This translates into CAWAGTGGIGELFF.